This T cell receptor beta chain came from a study of CD4+ T cells in melanoma. The study's findings and limits: Reportedly, melanoma neoantigen-specific CD4+ T cells showed varied differentiation states. CD8+ T cell, macrophage and B cell function reportedly correlated with neoantigen-specific CD4+ T cells.

Concerning this clone itself: The antigen is not known.

TCRdb keeps only in-frame clones here, not all; method: immunoSEQ multiplex PCR. The table records about 11,000 clones, approximately 71% of them present only once. V lost 0 bases to trimming and J lost 1 base, with 4 bases between them. The CDR3 consists of 13 residues. Germline loops: CDR1 SGHRS, CDR2 YFSETQ. Sequenced: cells from a culture (not recorded whether cultured in vitro). The clonotype originates from a human donor with melanoma. The rearrangement joins TRBV5-1 to TRBJ1-2; D is ambiguous. The CDR3 loop reads CASSLGGNYGYTF. The CDR3 nucleotides are TGCGCCAGCAGCTTGGGGGGTAACTATGGCTACACCTTC.